This is a list of T cell receptor beta chains from one sample in a study of T cell repertoires in cytomegalovirus infection. TCRdb re-called the reads with MiXCR, one entry per CDR3 protein. The profile shows roughly 990,000 distinct CDR3 sequences, around 29% of them singletons. These TCRs are of unknown antigen specificity. The specimen comprised cultured CD8+ T cells from PBMCs, sampled from culture after CMV antigen stimulation. Every receptor here comes from a human donor in good health (CMV status not recorded). Some clones in this sample may be carry-over from other donors' samples. Each CDR3 is given with its conserved first and last residue. The D gene is left open where the match is weak. Clone size is not always given. Where it is, it says once, few, many or a class for expanded clones.

j_gene: TRBJ1-1
v_gene: TRBV7-9
d_gene: -
abundance: many
CDR3nt: TGTGCCAGCAGCTTAGCGCGGGGGGAGGACACTGAAGCTTTCTTT
CDR3aa: CASSLARGEDTEAFF

j_gene: TRBJ1-3
v_gene: TRBV7-9
d_gene: -
abundance: few
CDR3nt: TGTGCCAGCAGCCACAGGGAGATCGGAAACACCATATATTTT
CDR3aa: CASSHREIGNTIYF

j_gene: TRBJ2-1
v_gene: TRBV7-2
d_gene: -
abundance: many
CDR3nt: TGTGCCAGCAGCTTTGCAGACTCTAGGGTCTCTTACAATGAGCAGTTCTTC
CDR3aa: CASSFADSRVSYNEQFF

j_gene: TRBJ2-3
v_gene: TRBV5-1
d_gene: TRBD2
abundance: -
CDR3nt: TGCGCCAGCAGCTTGGAAAGCGGGAAGGGAGATACGCAGTATTTT
CDR3aa: CASSLESGKGDTQYF

j_gene: TRBJ2-6
v_gene: TRBV10-3
d_gene: -
abundance: few
CDR3nt: TGTGCCATCAGGAACCGGGTCTCTGGGGCCAACGTCCTGACTTTC
CDR3aa: CAIRNRVSGANVLTF

j_gene: TRBJ1-1
v_gene: TRBV4-3
d_gene: -
abundance: few
CDR3nt: TGCGCCAGCAGCCAAGATGGTGATTGGGCGATTGAAGCTTTCTTT
CDR3aa: CASSQDGDWAIEAFF

j_gene: TRBJ2-5
v_gene: TRBV2
d_gene: -
abundance: -
CDR3nt: TGTGCCAGGAGGGGAGAAGGGTTCAATTTC
CDR3aa: CARRGEGFNF

j_gene: TRBJ2-5
v_gene: TRBV7-2
d_gene: TRBD2
abundance: many
CDR3nt: TGTGCCAGCAGCTTGACTAGCGGGGGGGCAGAAGAGACCCAGTACTTC
CDR3aa: CASSLTSGGAEETQYF

j_gene: TRBJ1-2
v_gene: TRBV7-6
d_gene: TRBD1
abundance: few
CDR3nt: TGTGCCAGCAGCCAAGCGGACAGGACGAAGGATGGCTACACCTTC
CDR3aa: CASSQADRTKDGYTF

j_gene: TRBJ1-2
v_gene: TRBV5-8
d_gene: -
abundance: -
CDR3nt: TGTGCCAGCAGCTCAGGGGCCTTCAACTATGGCTACACCTTC
CDR3aa: CASSSGAFNYGYTF

j_gene: TRBJ2-7
v_gene: TRBV7-9
d_gene: -
abundance: -
CDR3nt: TGTGCCAGCAGCCCCCCGACACCCCCCTACGAGCAGTACTTC
CDR3aa: CASSPPTPPYEQYF

j_gene: TRBJ1-2
v_gene: TRBV7-6
d_gene: -
abundance: many
CDR3nt: TGTGCCAGCAGCCCTCGGGACGACCCTAACTATGGCTACACCTTC
CDR3aa: CASSPRDDPNYGYTF

j_gene: TRBJ1-2
v_gene: TRBV19
d_gene: -
abundance: -
CDR3nt: TGTGCCACAGGACTGGACTATGGCTACACCTTC
CDR3aa: CATGLDYGYTF

j_gene: TRBJ1-4
v_gene: TRBV6-1
d_gene: TRBD1
abundance: few
CDR3nt: TGTGCCAGCAGCCCTCAGGGGGTGTGGGGTGAAAAACTGTTTTTT
CDR3aa: CASSPQGVWGEKLFF

j_gene: TRBJ1-2
v_gene: TRBV9
d_gene: -
abundance: -
CDR3nt: TGTGCCAGCAGCACGAACAAGAAGACCCAGGGGTCGGCGGCTGTCAATGGCTACACCTTC
CDR3aa: CASSTNKKTQGSAAVNGYTF

j_gene: TRBJ2-1
v_gene: TRBV27
d_gene: -
abundance: -
CDR3nt: TGTGCCAGCAGTGGGGGTACCGGCCTTTACAATGAGCAGTTCTTC
CDR3aa: CASSGGTGLYNEQFF

j_gene: TRBJ1-1
v_gene: TRBV7-4
d_gene: -
abundance: -
CDR3nt: TGTGCCAGCAGCTTATCTTACGGCACTGAAGCTTTCTTT
CDR3aa: CASSLSYGTEAFF

j_gene: TRBJ2-7
v_gene: TRBV29-1
d_gene: -
abundance: few
CDR3nt: TGCAGCGTTGAAGATCCCGACAGTCGTGGGTACGAGCAGTACTTC
CDR3aa: CSVEDPDSRGYEQYF

j_gene: TRBJ1-2
v_gene: TRBV9
d_gene: -
abundance: -
CDR3nt: TGTGCCAGCGGTGAATTGAGATATGGCTACACCTTC
CDR3aa: CASGELRYGYTF

j_gene: TRBJ2-3
v_gene: TRBV6-1
d_gene: -
abundance: -
CDR3nt: TGTGCCAGCATTCCGTGGCCGTACACAGATACGCAGTATTTT
CDR3aa: CASIPWPYTDTQYF

j_gene: TRBJ1-3
v_gene: TRBV7-6
d_gene: -
abundance: few
CDR3nt: TGTGCCAGCAGCTTAGACTCCACGAGAAACACCATATATTTT
CDR3aa: CASSLDSTRNTIYF

j_gene: TRBJ1-1
v_gene: TRBV2
d_gene: -
abundance: few
CDR3nt: TGTGCCAGCAGTCCACCTTCTGAAGCTTTCTTT
CDR3aa: CASSPPSEAFF

j_gene: TRBJ1-5
v_gene: TRBV20-1
d_gene: -
abundance: -
CDR3nt: TGCAGTGCAGAGATTAGCAATCAGCCCCAGCATTTT
CDR3aa: CSAEISNQPQHF

j_gene: TRBJ2-7
v_gene: TRBV7-9
d_gene: -
abundance: many
CDR3nt: -
CDR3aa: CASSRSAPGQGPEQYF

j_gene: TRBJ2-1
v_gene: TRBV18
d_gene: -
abundance: -
CDR3nt: TGTGCCAGCTCACCAGAGGGGGAGGCTTGGGAGCAGTTCTTC
CDR3aa: CASSPEGEAWEQFF

j_gene: TRBJ2-2
v_gene: TRBV9
d_gene: TRBD1
abundance: -
CDR3nt: TGTGCCAGCAGCTCTCGACAGGGCTCCGCCGGGGAGCTGTTTTTT
CDR3aa: CASSSRQGSAGELFF

j_gene: TRBJ2-7
v_gene: TRBV27
d_gene: TRBD1
abundance: few
CDR3nt: TGTGCCAGCAGTGCTCGACAGGGGAGGGAGCAGTACTTC
CDR3aa: CASSARQGREQYF

j_gene: TRBJ1-4
v_gene: TRBV7-6
d_gene: -
abundance: -
CDR3nt: TGTGTCAGCAGCCTGACCGAAAAACTGTTTTTT
CDR3aa: CVSSLTEKLFF

j_gene: TRBJ1-2
v_gene: TRBV9
d_gene: -
abundance: -
CDR3nt: TGTGCCAGCGGAGGGACGACAACTAACTATGGCTACACCTTC
CDR3aa: CASGGTTTNYGYTF

j_gene: TRBJ2-3
v_gene: TRBV11-2
d_gene: TRBD2
abundance: -
CDR3nt: TGTGCCAGCAGCCGGGGACTAGCTACGCAGTATTTT
CDR3aa: CASSRGLATQYF

j_gene: TRBJ1-1
v_gene: TRBV6-5
d_gene: -
abundance: -
CDR3nt: TGTGCCAGCAGTTACTCGGGGGGCCGTGAAGCTTTCTTT
CDR3aa: CASSYSGGREAFF

j_gene: TRBJ2-1
v_gene: TRBV29-1
d_gene: -
abundance: -
CDR3nt: TGCAGCGTTGAGTCAGGGAATATTCGGCAGTTCTTC
CDR3aa: CSVESGNIRQFF

j_gene: TRBJ2-5
v_gene: TRBV11-1
d_gene: -
abundance: -
CDR3nt: TGTGCCAGCAGCTTTTCCTCGGGCCGCAGGGAGACCCAGTACTTC
CDR3aa: CASSFSSGRRETQYF

j_gene: TRBJ2-3
v_gene: TRBV29-1
d_gene: TRBD1
abundance: -
CDR3nt: TGCAGCGTTGACGGGACAGGGGACAACACAGATACGCAGTATTTT
CDR3aa: CSVDGTGDNTDTQYF

j_gene: TRBJ1-1
v_gene: TRBV7-9
d_gene: -
abundance: -
CDR3nt: TGTGCCAGCAGCTTAGCGAACCTGGGGAACACTGAAGCTTTCTTT
CDR3aa: CASSLANLGNTEAFF

j_gene: TRBJ2-1
v_gene: TRBV19
d_gene: TRBD2
abundance: -
CDR3nt: TGTGCCAGTAGTAGTGAAGCGGGGGGGCCTGAAGATGAGCAGTTCTTC
CDR3aa: CASSSEAGGPEDEQFF

j_gene: TRBJ1-1
v_gene: TRBV10-3
d_gene: TRBD1
abundance: few
CDR3nt: TGTGCCATCAGTGAGTCGGGACAGGTAAACACTGAAGCTTTCTTT
CDR3aa: CAISESGQVNTEAFF

j_gene: TRBJ2-7
v_gene: TRBV9
d_gene: -
abundance: -
CDR3nt: TGTGCCAGCAGCGTAGAGGAGGACCTCTACGAGCAGTACTTC
CDR3aa: CASSVEEDLYEQYF

j_gene: TRBJ2-1
v_gene: TRBV5-5
d_gene: -
abundance: -
CDR3nt: TGTACCAGCAGCTTAGCGGTTGAGCAGTTCTTC
CDR3aa: CTSSLAVEQFF

j_gene: TRBJ2-7
v_gene: TRBV6-5
d_gene: -
abundance: -
CDR3nt: TGTGCCAGCAGTTACGGGCCAACCTACGAGCAGTACTTC
CDR3aa: CASSYGPTYEQYF

j_gene: TRBJ1-2
v_gene: TRBV13
d_gene: -
abundance: -
CDR3nt: TGTGCCAGCAGCTTAGGCAGGACTGTCTATGGCTACACCTTC
CDR3aa: CASSLGRTVYGYTF

j_gene: TRBJ2-1
v_gene: TRBV7-9
d_gene: TRBD1
abundance: few
CDR3nt: TGTGCCAGCAGCTGGGTAGACAGGGTGGCCTACAATGAGCAGTTCTTC
CDR3aa: CASSWVDRVAYNEQFF

j_gene: TRBJ2-4
v_gene: TRBV13
d_gene: -
abundance: few
CDR3nt: TGTGCCAGCAGCGCCTCCAAAAACATTCAGTACTTC
CDR3aa: CASSASKNIQYF

j_gene: TRBJ1-1
v_gene: TRBV19
d_gene: -
abundance: -
CDR3nt: TGTGCCAGTAGTATAAATCAGAACACTGAAGCTTTCTTT
CDR3aa: CASSINQNTEAFF

j_gene: TRBJ2-1
v_gene: TRBV28
d_gene: -
abundance: -
CDR3nt: TGTGCCAGCAGACCCGGGGGTGGGGGGCCGCGGGAGCAGTTCTTC
CDR3aa: CASRPGGGGPREQFF

j_gene: TRBJ1-1
v_gene: TRBV6-1
d_gene: -
abundance: -
CDR3nt: TGTGCCAGCAGTGAAATCTGGTACACTGAAGCTTTCTTT
CDR3aa: CASSEIWYTEAFF

j_gene: TRBJ2-1
v_gene: TRBV7-2
d_gene: -
abundance: -
CDR3nt: TGTGCCAGCAGCTCAAATGGGCCCTACAATGAGCAGTTCTTC
CDR3aa: CASSSNGPYNEQFF

j_gene: TRBJ1-1
v_gene: TRBV6-5
d_gene: -
abundance: many
CDR3nt: TGTGCCAGCAGTTACTCGATGGGGGCTCCAGACACTGAAGCTTTCTTT
CDR3aa: CASSYSMGAPDTEAFF